This TCR beta chain originates from a study of blood T cells in healthy people across ages (dated by TCRdb to the mid-2010s). Regarding the study in general: Template switching captured roughly one uniquely barcoded TCR beta cDNA molecule per two T cells in model experiments. Using the same blood draw, the study looked at two additional independent replicas of 1 million unique cDNA reads for two donors, one aged 18 to 29 and the other aged 80 or older. Age-related changes in TCR beta repertoire diversity were measured in the study by deep sequencing normalized with unique cDNA molecular identifiers. Donors were grouped into four age groups: young (average about 15 years), middle-aged (about 38), aged (around 60) and long-lived (around 80). To avoid experimental bias, donors of different ages were spread randomly across the sequencing lanes. Overall results and qualifications from the work: The long-lived group showed more naive CD4+ T cells, fewer expanded clones and increased TCR diversity than the aged group, suggesting age selection. Donor CMV infection status was unknown, potentially confounding age-related changes in expanded clonotypes. Since profiling was done on bulk unsorted PBMCs, naive and antigen-experienced compartments could not be conclusively compared. Total diversity estimates from one million sequenced T cells were considered lower bounds and underestimates. Observed TCR beta diversity per million T cells fell roughly linearly with age, and a significant reduction was already apparent by age around 39. The percentage of naive T cells measured by flow cytometry correlated strongly with observed TCR beta diversity.

In the germline V gene (reference sequence), CDR1 corresponds to MNHEY and CDR2 to SMNVEV. Taken from cysteine to phenylalanine, the CDR3 has 16 residues. Here the CDR3 DNA is all that survives: 48 bases in frame from base 1. The V end gives up 2 bases and the J end 0 bases, leaving 4 bases in the junction not matched to a gene. The roughly 38 donors, aged 6 to 90 years, were systemically healthy Caucasian individuals from Russia. Each donor gave ten milliliters of peripheral blood, collected into EDTA-treated Vacutainer tubes. Ficoll-Paque density-gradient centrifugation was used to isolate PBMCs, with at least 7 million obtained per sample. Total RNA, at least 6 micrograms per sample, was extracted from PBMCs with Trizol reagent. Naive CD45RAhigh/CD27high T cell percentages were measured by flow cytometry on a PBMC aliquot from every donor. Points on this clonotype: The antigen this receptor binds is unknown. Base qualities are not at hand, and no much larger clone is one base apart.

Preparation of the library involved 5' RACE. Sequencing used an Illumina HiSeq 2500. A second PCR of roughly 7 to 11 cycles was performed with a sample-barcoded 5' primer and a J-beta primer mix. A unique molecular identifier was introduced onto each TCR beta cDNA molecule by a template-switch 5' adaptor carrying 12 random nucleotides. Each sample yielded at least 3 million CDR3-containing paired-end reads. The Mint cDNA synthesis kit, primed by a TRBC-specific oligonucleotide, was used to synthesize first-strand cDNA from all RNA. Following uracil-DNA glycosylase treatment, all cDNA underwent a first 18-cycle PCR with the universal primers M1SS and BC2_uni_R. The original pipeline was this. Each sample was normalized by randomly selecting 1 million high-quality reads, each carrying a distinct molecular identifier. Reads with shared molecular identifiers were discarded instead of being binned into consensus sequences. MiTCR, set to a Q25 quality threshold and the strictest error-elimination algorithm, was used for CDR3 identification, clonotype clustering and error correction. A nonparametric unseen species model with Euler transformation was used to estimate lower-bound total TCR beta diversity. The public reads were reprocessed in TCRdb via fastp at Q25 and MiXCR, keeping in-frame beta chains. A single entry per CDR3 protein holds the most common genes and DNA from its merged rows. The V and J calls follow TCRdb's processing rather than the paper's. The sample contains 1.4 million to 1.5 million distinct CDR3 sequences, around 39% of them found a single time. 7.9% of the sample is held by the ten biggest clonotypes.

The TCR comes from a young woman in good health. Rearrangement joined TRBV27 to TRBJ2-7, with TRBD2 matching 10 junction bases. The specimen was blood. The CDR3 loop reads CASSLAAGGGSYEQYF. The DNA is TGTGCCAGCAGTTTAGCAGCGGGGGGGGGCTCCTACGAGCAGTACTTC.